This TCR beta chain comes out of a study of T cell responses to AZD1222 COVID-19 vaccine. Per the germline V gene, CDR1 is MNHEY and CDR2 is SVGEGT. Trimming took off 1 base at V and 6 bases at J, with 7 bases between the two ends. The CDR3 runs 12 residues. Libraries were prepared by immunoSEQ multiplex PCR; TCRdb keeps only in-frame clonotypes and omits some of them. Of some 160,000 clones listed, approximately 90% are singletons. The receptor was derived from an adult in good health. Source: peripheral blood, taken on day 0 of AZD1222 vaccination. The chain has TRBV6-2 or TRBV6-3 and TRBJ2-7; D remains unclear. Written as DNA, the CDR3 is TGTGCCAGCAGTTACTATCGGTCCGAGCAGTACTTC. Encoded protein: CASSYYRSEQYF.